Listed below are T cell receptor beta chains from one sample, sequenced in a study of T cell repertoires in cytomegalovirus infection. Each CDR3 protein is one row after TCRdb ran MiXCR on the reads. The table has approximately 750,000 distinct CDR3 sequences, 35% seen once. The sequencing input was PBMCs. The source of these receptors is a human donor in good health (CMV status not recorded). Some clones in this sample may be carry-over from other donors' samples. The CDR3 runs from the conserved cysteine through the conserved F or W. The D gene is left open where the match is weak. Only part of the rows carry a size: once, few, many, or a class if the clone is expanded.

len: 15; abundance: once; v_gene: TRBV7-9; d_gene: TRBD1; j_gene: TRBJ1-3; CDR3nt: TGTGCCAGCAGCTTTTCGACAGGGGAGGGAAACATCATATATTTT; CDR3aa: CASSFSTGEGNIIYF
len: 20; abundance: -; v_gene: TRBV7-8; d_gene: TRBD2; j_gene: TRBJ2-1; CDR3nt: TGTGCCAGCAGCGAGGGACTAGCGGGAGTCCACGGAGAGATCTACAATGAGCAGTTCTTC; CDR3aa: CASSEGLAGVHGEIYNEQFF
len: 12; abundance: many; v_gene: TRBV7-2; d_gene: -; j_gene: TRBJ2-7; CDR3nt: TGTGCCAGCAGCGGGTTCTCCTACGAGCAGTACTTC; CDR3aa: CASSGFSYEQYF
len: 14; abundance: many; v_gene: TRBV6-4; d_gene: -; j_gene: TRBJ2-6; CDR3nt: TGTGCCAGCAGTGACGACTCTGGGGCCAACGTCCTGACTTTC; CDR3aa: CASSDDSGANVLTF
len: 13; abundance: -; v_gene: TRBV6-6; d_gene: TRBD1; j_gene: TRBJ2-1; CDR3nt: TGTGCCGGCCGGGACAGTGGCTACAATGAGCAGTTCTTC; CDR3aa: CAGRDSGYNEQFF
len: 12; abundance: -; v_gene: TRBV29-1; d_gene: TRBD2; j_gene: TRBJ2-7; CDR3nt: TGCAGCGTTGCAGCGGGGGCCTACGAGCAGTACTTC; CDR3aa: CSVAAGAYEQYF
len: 11; abundance: -; v_gene: TRBV7-6; d_gene: -; j_gene: TRBJ2-1; CDR3nt: TGTGCCAGCAGCTTAGGCCCTGAGCAGTTCTTC; CDR3aa: CASSLGPEQFF
len: 16; abundance: few; v_gene: TRBV4-2; d_gene: TRBD2; j_gene: TRBJ2-2; CDR3nt: TGTGCCAGCAGCCAAGACCCAGCGGGAGTAGGCGGGGAGCTGTTTTTT; CDR3aa: CASSQDPAGVGGELFF
len: 13; abundance: -; v_gene: TRBV12-3/TRBV12-4; d_gene: -; j_gene: TRBJ1-2; CDR3nt: TGTGCCAGCAGTTTAAAGAGGCGGGATGGCTACACCTTC; CDR3aa: CASSLKRRDGYTF
len: 13; abundance: -; v_gene: TRBV29-1; d_gene: TRBD1; j_gene: TRBJ1-2; CDR3nt: TGCAGCGTTGGGTATCCAGGGGGCGCGGGCTACACCTTC; CDR3aa: CSVGYPGGAGYTF
len: 14; abundance: -; v_gene: TRBV19; d_gene: -; j_gene: TRBJ1-5; CDR3nt: TGTGCCAGTAACGGGGGTCGTGGCAATCAGCCCCAGCATTTT; CDR3aa: CASNGGRGNQPQHF
len: 15; abundance: many; v_gene: TRBV6-1; d_gene: TRBD1; j_gene: TRBJ1-1; CDR3nt: TGTGCCAGCAGTGCTCTGAAACAGGGGGATACTGAAGCTTTCTTT; CDR3aa: CASSALKQGDTEAFF
len: 14; abundance: many; v_gene: TRBV20-1; d_gene: TRBD2; j_gene: TRBJ2-3; CDR3nt: TGCAGTGCTTACGGACTAGCGGGAGCAGATACGCAGTATTTT; CDR3aa: CSAYGLAGADTQYF
len: 15; abundance: -; v_gene: TRBV7-9; d_gene: TRBD1; j_gene: TRBJ1-6; CDR3nt: TGTGCCAGCAGCTCCTTGACAGGGCATAATTCACCCCTCCACTTT; CDR3aa: CASSSLTGHNSPLHF
len: 14; abundance: many; v_gene: TRBV7-6; d_gene: TRBD1; j_gene: TRBJ2-7; CDR3nt: TGTGCCAGCAGCCGTACAGGGGGCTGGGACGAGCAGTACTTC; CDR3aa: CASSRTGGWDEQYF
len: 15; abundance: -; v_gene: TRBV7-9; d_gene: TRBD1; j_gene: TRBJ1-2; CDR3nt: TGTGCCAGCAGCCAAGAGGGGACAGGAATCTATGGCTACACCTTC; CDR3aa: CASSQEGTGIYGYTF
len: 15; abundance: -; v_gene: TRBV7-9; d_gene: -; j_gene: TRBJ1-1; CDR3nt: TGTGCCAGCAGCTTGGACGGACTCATGACCACTGAAGCTTTCTTT; CDR3aa: CASSLDGLMTTEAFF
len: 14; abundance: many; v_gene: TRBV7-8; d_gene: TRBD1; j_gene: TRBJ2-7; CDR3nt: TGTGCCAGCAGCGCCGGGACAGGGCCTACGAAGCAGTACTTC; CDR3aa: CASSAGTGPTKQYF
len: 15; abundance: -; v_gene: TRBV12-3/TRBV12-4; d_gene: -; j_gene: TRBJ2-7; CDR3nt: TGTGCCAGCAGATCCCGTGCGGGGTTAATCCACGAGCCGTACTTC; CDR3aa: CASRSRAGLIHEPYF
len: 15; abundance: -; v_gene: TRBV7-4; d_gene: -; j_gene: TRBJ1-6; CDR3nt: TGTGCCAGCAGCTTCTCGAGGGACGGAAATTCACCCCTCCACTTT; CDR3aa: CASSFSRDGNSPLHF
len: 13; abundance: -; v_gene: TRBV5-4; d_gene: TRBD1; j_gene: TRBJ2-7; CDR3nt: TGTGCCAGCAGCTGGACAGGGGTCAACGAGCAGTACTTC; CDR3aa: CASSWTGVNEQYF
len: 17; abundance: -; v_gene: TRBV7-9; d_gene: TRBD1; j_gene: TRBJ1-1; CDR3nt: TGTGCCAGCAGCTTAGAAGGGACAGGGGGTTGGGACACTGAAGCTTTCTTT; CDR3aa: CASSLEGTGGWDTEAFF
len: 17; abundance: -; v_gene: TRBV6-1; d_gene: TRBD1; j_gene: TRBJ1-1; CDR3nt: TGTGCCAGCAGTGAAAGGGGGACAGGGGTGGTGAACACTGAAGCTTTCTTT; CDR3aa: CASSERGTGVVNTEAFF
len: 16; abundance: -; v_gene: TRBV6-2/TRBV6-3; d_gene: TRBD2; j_gene: TRBJ2-2; CDR3nt: TGTGCCAGCACTTTCCTTACTAGCGGCTTTACCGGGGAGCTGTTTTTT; CDR3aa: CASTFLTSGFTGELFF
len: 15; abundance: -; v_gene: TRBV2; d_gene: -; j_gene: TRBJ2-1; CDR3nt: TGTGCCAGCAGTGAAGCGGGAGTTGTGTCCAATGAGCAGTTCTTC; CDR3aa: CASSEAGVVSNEQFF
len: 15; abundance: once; v_gene: TRBV27; d_gene: -; j_gene: TRBJ2-3; CDR3nt: TGTGCCAGCAGTTCCAGGGGACCGCCCGCAGATACGCAGTATTTT; CDR3aa: CASSSRGPPADTQYF
len: 16; abundance: -; v_gene: TRBV12-3/TRBV12-4; d_gene: -; j_gene: TRBJ2-7; CDR3nt: TGTGCCAGCAGTTTAGGTGGTACAGGTGGAGCCTACGAGCAGTACTTC; CDR3aa: CASSLGGTGGAYEQYF
len: 15; abundance: many; v_gene: TRBV7-2; d_gene: TRBD2; j_gene: TRBJ2-3; CDR3nt: TGTGCCAGCAGCCGCGGGGGTAGTAGCACAGATACGCAGTATTTT; CDR3aa: CASSRGGSSTDTQYF
len: 16; abundance: -; v_gene: TRBV28; d_gene: -; j_gene: TRBJ2-7; CDR3nt: TGTGCCAGCAGTTTCCCTTGGGGACTCACCTCCTACGAGCAGTACTTC; CDR3aa: CASSFPWGLTSYEQYF
len: 15; abundance: few; v_gene: TRBV12-3/TRBV12-4; d_gene: TRBD1; j_gene: TRBJ2-7; CDR3nt: TGTGCCAGCAGTTTTGGGCAGGGGGCGATCTACGAGCAGTACTTC; CDR3aa: CASSFGQGAIYEQYF
len: 16; abundance: -; v_gene: TRBV19; d_gene: TRBD1; j_gene: TRBJ1-5; CDR3nt: TGTGCCAGTAGTACCGCGGGGACAGGGTTGGGTCAGCCCCAGCATTTT; CDR3aa: CASSTAGTGLGQPQHF
len: 16; abundance: few; v_gene: TRBV10-3; d_gene: -; j_gene: TRBJ1-2; CDR3nt: TGTGCCATCAGTGGGGGTCCTCAGACAGGCGTCTATGGCTACACCTTC; CDR3aa: CAISGGPQTGVYGYTF
len: 14; abundance: few; v_gene: TRBV6-5; d_gene: -; j_gene: TRBJ1-2; CDR3nt: TGTGCCAGCAGTTACTCCGAGGTGGGGTATGGCTACACCTTC; CDR3aa: CASSYSEVGYGYTF
len: 16; abundance: -; v_gene: TRBV25-1; d_gene: TRBD2; j_gene: TRBJ2-3; CDR3nt: TGTGCCAGCAGTGAAAAAGCTAGCGGGAGGGCAGATACGCAGTATTTT; CDR3aa: CASSEKASGRADTQYF
len: 16; abundance: -; v_gene: TRBV5-5; d_gene: TRBD2; j_gene: TRBJ2-7; CDR3nt: TGTGCCAGCAGCTTCAGCGCCGGGACTAGCTTAGACGAGCAGTACTTC; CDR3aa: CASSFSAGTSLDEQYF
len: 14; abundance: -; v_gene: TRBV28; d_gene: -; j_gene: TRBJ1-1; CDR3nt: TGTGCCAGCAGTCCGCTTATAATGAACACTGAAGCTTTCTTT; CDR3aa: CASSPLIMNTEAFF
len: 15; abundance: -; v_gene: TRBV12-3/TRBV12-4; d_gene: -; j_gene: TRBJ2-2; CDR3nt: TGTGCCAGCAGTTTACTCCAGCGGAACACCGGGGAGCTGTTTTTT; CDR3aa: CASSLLQRNTGELFF
len: 13; abundance: many; v_gene: TRBV28; d_gene: TRBD1; j_gene: TRBJ2-7; CDR3nt: TGTGCCAGCACGGGACAGGGGTTCTACGAGCAGTACTTC; CDR3aa: CASTGQGFYEQYF
len: 13; abundance: -; v_gene: TRBV11-2; d_gene: -; j_gene: TRBJ2-5; CDR3nt: TGTGCCAGCAGTTACGGAGGAGATGGGACCCAGTACTTC; CDR3aa: CASSYGGDGTQYF
len: 15; abundance: few; v_gene: TRBV12-3/TRBV12-4; d_gene: TRBD1; j_gene: TRBJ2-1; CDR3nt: TGTGCCAGCAGTTACCGGGACAGGGCGGGTTCTGAGCAGTTCTTC; CDR3aa: CASSYRDRAGSEQFF
len: 12; abundance: -; v_gene: TRBV7-9; d_gene: -; j_gene: TRBJ1-2; CDR3nt: TGTGCCAGCAGCTCCTTGGTTTCAGGCTACACCTTC; CDR3aa: CASSSLVSGYTF
len: 13; abundance: few; v_gene: TRBV19; d_gene: -; j_gene: TRBJ2-2; CDR3nt: TGTGCCAGTAGTGGGCGTTCTCTCGGGGAGCTGTTTTTT; CDR3aa: CASSGRSLGELFF
len: 14; abundance: once; v_gene: TRBV19; d_gene: -; j_gene: TRBJ2-3; CDR3nt: TGTGCCAGTAGTAAATTGGCTGTGCAAGATACGCAGTATTTT; CDR3aa: CASSKLAVQDTQYF
len: 14; abundance: -; v_gene: TRBV7-9; d_gene: TRBD1; j_gene: TRBJ2-7; CDR3nt: TGTGCCAGCAGCGGATCGGACAGGGACTACGAGCAGTACTTC; CDR3aa: CASSGSDRDYEQYF
len: 19; abundance: many; v_gene: TRBV7-8; d_gene: TRBD2; j_gene: TRBJ2-5; CDR3nt: TGTGCCAGCAGCTTTGTCGGGACTAGCGGGAGGGCATACCAAGAGACCCAGTACTTC; CDR3aa: CASSFVGTSGRAYQETQYF
len: 13; abundance: many; v_gene: TRBV4-1; d_gene: TRBD1; j_gene: TRBJ2-3; CDR3nt: TGCGCCAGCAGCCCAGGGGGCGCAGATACGCAGTATTTT; CDR3aa: CASSPGGADTQYF
len: 16; abundance: -; v_gene: TRBV7-3; d_gene: TRBD2; j_gene: TRBJ2-1; CDR3nt: TGTGCCAGCGCCCTCTTGGGACTAGCGGGGGGCAATGAGCAGTTCTTC; CDR3aa: CASALLGLAGGNEQFF
len: 14; abundance: few; v_gene: TRBV7-8; d_gene: -; j_gene: TRBJ2-7; CDR3nt: TGTGCCAGCAGCTTACCACAGGGATCGTACGAGCAGTACTTC; CDR3aa: CASSLPQGSYEQYF
len: 15; abundance: few; v_gene: TRBV27; d_gene: -; j_gene: TRBJ1-1; CDR3nt: TGTGCCAGCAGCCGAACCCTTGACAGAGGGACTGAAGCTTTCTTT; CDR3aa: CASSRTLDRGTEAFF